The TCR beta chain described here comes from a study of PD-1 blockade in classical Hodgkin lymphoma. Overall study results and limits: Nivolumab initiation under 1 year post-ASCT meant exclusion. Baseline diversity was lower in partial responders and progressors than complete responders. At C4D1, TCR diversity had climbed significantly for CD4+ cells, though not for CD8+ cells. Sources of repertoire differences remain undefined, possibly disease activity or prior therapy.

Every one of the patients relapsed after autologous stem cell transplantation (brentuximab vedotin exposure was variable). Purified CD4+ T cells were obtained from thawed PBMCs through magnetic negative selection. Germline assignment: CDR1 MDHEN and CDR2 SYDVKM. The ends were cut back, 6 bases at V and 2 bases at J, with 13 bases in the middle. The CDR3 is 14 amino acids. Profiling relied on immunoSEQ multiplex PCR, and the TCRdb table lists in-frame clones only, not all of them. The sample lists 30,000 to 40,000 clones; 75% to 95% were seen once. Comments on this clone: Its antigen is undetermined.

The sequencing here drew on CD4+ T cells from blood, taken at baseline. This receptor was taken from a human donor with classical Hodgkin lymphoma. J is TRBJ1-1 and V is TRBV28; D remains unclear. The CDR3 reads CASSPNLINTEAFF. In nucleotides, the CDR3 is TGTGCCAGCAGCCCCAACCTAATCAACACTGAAGCTTTCTTT.